This TCR beta chain was retrieved from a study of blood T cell repertoires in COVID-19 (dated by TCRdb to 2018 to 2020). Background on the whole study: Samples from collaborators originated in the United States, Italy and Spain and spanned both the acute and convalescent phases of COVID-19. Samples came from the ongoing ImmuneRACE study (first 160 participants) plus 1,254 subjects from 6 global collaborators. Where available, HLA class I and class II types were obtained from metadata supplied by the sample provider rather than from assay-based typing. The repertoires were released in a freely available public database meant as a resource for research on the immune response to SARS-CoV-2. The sample metadata nearly always contained a de-identified subject ID, COVID-19 status, age in years and sex. The dataset comprised deeply sampled blood TCRbeta repertoires from subjects exposed to, actively infected with, or recovered from COVID-19. The material from the prospective study consisted of cDNA or gDNA derived from T cells, B-cell-depleted T cells, or PBMCs. The study at large found these results: Clinical and demographic metadata were provided uncurated, with the amount varying by source and participant.

Remarks on this clone: Its antigen is not yet known. No quality values exist for individual bases; no much larger clone is one base distant.

Enrolling through a virtual design, the prospective study's participants ranged in age from roughly 18 to 95 years and lived across about two dozen United States geographic areas. In the prospective study, participants were assigned to cohorts based on the clinical history participants reported in a screening survey and a study questionnaire. Recovered participants in ImmuneRACE Cohort 3 were defined as having two consecutive negative NP/OP PCR tests, clearance from a healthcare professional, or resolution of symptoms. In the prospective study, mobile phlebotomists collected whole blood, serum and a nasopharyngeal or oropharyngeal swab from each participant. Prospective study participants could optionally give additional blood draws and questionnaires over an approximately two-month period. Before DNA extraction, blood samples from the prospective study were shipped at room temperature or frozen.

V loses 5 bases, J loses 6 bases, and the germline ends lie 10 bases apart. Its CDR3 holds 13 amino acids, cysteine through phenylalanine. The kept DNA is CDR3 alone, 39 bases in frame from the first base. CDR1 is given as SGHTA and CDR2 as FQGTGA, both from the germline V gene. TCRbeta CDR3 regions were amplified from genomic DNA using the immunoSEQ Assay, a bias-controlled multiplex PCR. The study's processing was this. Within the assay, amplification of reference gene primers was used to estimate how many nucleated cells each sample contained. To quantify the absolute abundance of each unique TCRbeta CDR3 rearrangement, sequence reads were collapsed and filtered. For each sample, productive Simpson clonality was calculated by taking the square root of Simpson's diversity index across productive rearrangements. The immuneACCESS repertoire file appears here via TCRdb, limited to in-frame rearrangements. These files lack a portion of the clones; in checked studies, under half of the deficit traces to unresolved V genes, and the cause of the others is not known. V, J and clone size are those of that table, while D and trimming were read from the DNA. The sample data list 310,000 or so clones, and over 80% of these were observed just once. The top ten clones comprise about 8.9% of the sample.

The material sequenced was PBMCs or T cells enriched from blood (not recorded which). The receptor was derived from a woman aged 18-29 years who had recovered from COVID-19. The chain is assembled from TRBV7-3 and TRBJ2-2; TRBD1 might be the D gene, on 5 matching bases. The DNA is as follows: TGTGCCAGCAGCGGACAAATGGCCGGGGAGCTGTTTTTT. This encodes CASSGQMAGELFF. With all but the CDR3 taken from the reference TRBV7-3 and TRBJ2-2 genes, the full variable domain is: GAGVSQTPSNKVTEKGKYVELRCDPISGHTALYWYRQSLGQGPEFLIYFQGTGAADDSGLPNDRFFAVRPEGSVSTLKIQRTERGDSAVYLCASSGQMAGELFFGEGSRLTVL.